This TCR beta chain was recorded in a study of CD8 T cells in ankylosing spondylitis. Study results and caveats: Relatively rare in peripheral blood, disease-linked clones were also CD8+. Some of the motif variants had earlier been found in reactive arthritis patients' fluid and blood. In ankylosing spondylitis blood, a motif of about 8 highly homologous TCR beta variants appeared characteristic.

This clonotype is classed as medium-sized. The antigen is not known. One entry per CDR3 protein, called by TCRdb with MiXCR from the 5' RACE reads. Among roughly 7,000 distinct CDR3 sequences listed, around 2.8% were seen once. The sequence came from a female donor with ankylosing spondylitis or in good health (not recorded which). Sequencing was carried out using blood, either unsorted or a sorted T cell fraction (not recorded which).

For the CDR3, the DNA is TGTGCCAGCAGCGCCCACCTTGGGGTCGCATACGAGCAGTACTTC. Translating gives CASSAHLGVAYEQYF. The chain couples TRBV9 to TRBJ2-7, with unresolved D. Trimming removed 3 bases at V and 4 bases at J, with 17 bases between. CDR3 length equals 15 residues. CDR1 and CDR2 from the germline V gene are SGDLS and YYNGEE.